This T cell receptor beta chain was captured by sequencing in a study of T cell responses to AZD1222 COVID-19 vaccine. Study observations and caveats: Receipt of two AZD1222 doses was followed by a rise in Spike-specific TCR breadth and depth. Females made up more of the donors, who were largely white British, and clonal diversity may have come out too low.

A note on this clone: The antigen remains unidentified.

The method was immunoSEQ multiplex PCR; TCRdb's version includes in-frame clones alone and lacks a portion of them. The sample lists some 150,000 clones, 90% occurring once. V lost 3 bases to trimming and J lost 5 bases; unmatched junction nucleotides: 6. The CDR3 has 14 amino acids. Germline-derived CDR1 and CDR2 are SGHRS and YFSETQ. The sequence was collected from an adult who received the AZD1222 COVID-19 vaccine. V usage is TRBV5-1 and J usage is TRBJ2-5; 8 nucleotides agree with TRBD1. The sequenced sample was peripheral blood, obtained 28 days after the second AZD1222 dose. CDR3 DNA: TGCGCCAGCAGCTCACAGGGGGAAGGGGAGACCCAGTACTTC. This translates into CASSSQGEGETQYF.